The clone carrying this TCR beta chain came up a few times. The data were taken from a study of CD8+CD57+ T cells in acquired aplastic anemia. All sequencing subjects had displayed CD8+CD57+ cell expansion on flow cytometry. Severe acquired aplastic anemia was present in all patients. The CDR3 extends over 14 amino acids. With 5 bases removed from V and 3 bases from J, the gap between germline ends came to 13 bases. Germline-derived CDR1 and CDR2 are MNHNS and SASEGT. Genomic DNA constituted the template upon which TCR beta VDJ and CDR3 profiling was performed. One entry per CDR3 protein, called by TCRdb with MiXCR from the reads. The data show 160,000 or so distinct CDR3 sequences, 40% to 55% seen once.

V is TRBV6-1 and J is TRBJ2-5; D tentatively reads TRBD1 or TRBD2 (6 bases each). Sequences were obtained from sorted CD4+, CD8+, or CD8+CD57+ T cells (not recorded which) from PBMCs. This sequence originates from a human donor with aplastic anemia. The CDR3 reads CASSMSGAEETQYF. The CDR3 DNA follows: TGTGCCAGCAGTATGTCGGGGGCGGAAGAGACCCAGTACTTC.